This T cell receptor (beta chain) was captured in a study of cytomegalovirus exposure and HLA in healthy donors. About the study: Among 150 million to 200 million T cells, an earlier analysis found about 100 million unique TCR beta sequences.

The PCR made use of 60 Vbeta and 13 Jbeta primers. Here immunoSEQ multiplex PCR was the method, and the copy in TCRdb shows in-frame clones only, minus some. The sample has roughly 180,000 clones; around 81% are singletons. The CDR3 length is 15 residues. CDR1 and CDR2 from the germline V gene are GTSNPN and SVGIG (reference sequence). V was pared by 0 bases and J by 0 bases, with 6 bases between. About this clone itself: Antigen specificity is unknown.

Study-level points and caveats: Per a prior analysis, the majority of TCR beta V segments were productive roughly 90% or roughly 30% of the time.

Sample: PBMCs. V and J are TRBV30 and TRBJ2-6; no clear D. This clonotype was obtained from a woman in her late teens or twenties in good health and CMV-seropositive. The CDR3 is CAWSVHTSGANVLTF. CDR3 sequence (DNA): TGTGCCTGGAGTGTACACACCTCTGGGGCCAACGTCCTGACTTTC.